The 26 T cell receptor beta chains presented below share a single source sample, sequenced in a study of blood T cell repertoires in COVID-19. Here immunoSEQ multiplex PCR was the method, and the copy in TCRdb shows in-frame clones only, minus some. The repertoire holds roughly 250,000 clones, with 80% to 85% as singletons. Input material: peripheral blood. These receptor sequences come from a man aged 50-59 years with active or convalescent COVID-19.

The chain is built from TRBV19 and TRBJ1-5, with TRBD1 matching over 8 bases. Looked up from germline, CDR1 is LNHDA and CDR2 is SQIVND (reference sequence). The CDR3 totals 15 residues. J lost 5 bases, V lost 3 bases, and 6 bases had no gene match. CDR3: CASSMEDRAYQPQHF. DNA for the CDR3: TGTGCCAGTAGTATGGAGGACAGGGCTTATCAGCCCCAGCATTTT.

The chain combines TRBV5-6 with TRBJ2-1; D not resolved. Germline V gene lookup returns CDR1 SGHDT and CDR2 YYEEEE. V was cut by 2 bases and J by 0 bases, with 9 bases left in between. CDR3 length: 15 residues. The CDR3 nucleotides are TGTGCCAGCAGCTTCCGGGTTAGCTCCTACAATGAGCAGTTCTTC. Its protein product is CASSFRVSSYNEQFF.

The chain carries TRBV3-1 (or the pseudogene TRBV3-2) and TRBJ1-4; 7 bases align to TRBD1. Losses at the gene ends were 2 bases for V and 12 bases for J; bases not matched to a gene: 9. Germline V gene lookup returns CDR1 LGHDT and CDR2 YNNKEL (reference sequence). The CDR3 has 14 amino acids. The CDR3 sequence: CASSQTRTGRELFF. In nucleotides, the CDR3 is TGTGCCAGCAGCCAAACCCGGACAGGTCGGGAACTGTTTTTT.

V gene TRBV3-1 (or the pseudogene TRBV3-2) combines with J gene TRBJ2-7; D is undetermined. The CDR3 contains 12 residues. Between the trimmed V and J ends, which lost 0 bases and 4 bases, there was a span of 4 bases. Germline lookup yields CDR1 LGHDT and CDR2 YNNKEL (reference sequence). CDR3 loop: CASSQETYEQYF. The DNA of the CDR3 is TGTGCCAGCAGCCAAGAAACTTACGAGCAGTACTTC.

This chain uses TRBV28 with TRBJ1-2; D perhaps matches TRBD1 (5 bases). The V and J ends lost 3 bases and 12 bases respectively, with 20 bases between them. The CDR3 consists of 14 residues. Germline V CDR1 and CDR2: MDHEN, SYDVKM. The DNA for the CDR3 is TGTGCCAGCAGTTTTAACAGGCCCGGCAGCTTTGACACCTTC. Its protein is CASSFNRPGSFDTF.

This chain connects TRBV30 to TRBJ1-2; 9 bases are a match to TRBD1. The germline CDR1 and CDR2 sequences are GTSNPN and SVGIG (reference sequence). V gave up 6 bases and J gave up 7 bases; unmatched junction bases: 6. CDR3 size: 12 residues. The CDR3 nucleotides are TGTGCCTGCGTGGGACAGGGAAGTGGCTACACCTTC. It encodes CACVGQGSGYTF.

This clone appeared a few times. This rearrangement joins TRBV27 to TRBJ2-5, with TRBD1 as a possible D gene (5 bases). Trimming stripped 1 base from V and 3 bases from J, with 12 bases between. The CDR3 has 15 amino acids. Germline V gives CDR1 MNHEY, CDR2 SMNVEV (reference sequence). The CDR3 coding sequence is TGTGCCAGCAGTTTATGGCAGGGTAGTGAAGAGACCCAGTACTTC. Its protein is CASSLWQGSEETQYF.

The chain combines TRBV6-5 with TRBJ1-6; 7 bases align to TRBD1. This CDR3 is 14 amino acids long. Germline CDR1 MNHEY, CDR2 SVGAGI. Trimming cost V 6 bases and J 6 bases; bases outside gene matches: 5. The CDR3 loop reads CASSQGQPNSPLHF. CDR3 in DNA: TGTGCCAGCAGCCAGGGACAGCCTAATTCACCCCTCCACTTT.

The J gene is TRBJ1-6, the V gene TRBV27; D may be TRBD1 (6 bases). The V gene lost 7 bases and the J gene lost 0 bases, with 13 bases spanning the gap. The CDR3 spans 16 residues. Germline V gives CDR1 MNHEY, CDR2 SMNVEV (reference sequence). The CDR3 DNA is TGTGCCAGCAACGCGGGGGCGGGCTCCTATAATTCACCCCTCCACTTT. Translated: CASNAGAGSYNSPLHF.

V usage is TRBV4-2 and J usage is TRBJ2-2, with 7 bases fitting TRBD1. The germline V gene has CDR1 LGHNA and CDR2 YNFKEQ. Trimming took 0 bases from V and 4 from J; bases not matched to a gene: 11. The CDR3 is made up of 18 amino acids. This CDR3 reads CASSQDTTGASSTGELFF. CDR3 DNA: TGTGCCAGCAGCCAAGATACTACAGGGGCGTCGAGCACCGGGGAGCTGTTTTTT.

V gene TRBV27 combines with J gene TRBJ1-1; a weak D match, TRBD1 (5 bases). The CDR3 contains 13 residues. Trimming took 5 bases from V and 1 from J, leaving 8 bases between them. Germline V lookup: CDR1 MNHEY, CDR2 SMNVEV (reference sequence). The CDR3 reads CASSLQANTEAFF. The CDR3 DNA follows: TGTGCCAGCAGTCTACAGGCGAACACTGAAGCTTTCTTT.

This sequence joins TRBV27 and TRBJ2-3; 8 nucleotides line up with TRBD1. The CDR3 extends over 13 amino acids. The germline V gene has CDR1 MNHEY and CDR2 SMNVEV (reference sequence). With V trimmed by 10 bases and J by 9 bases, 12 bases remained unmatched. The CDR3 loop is CATTRGQGGTQYF. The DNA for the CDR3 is TGTGCCACCACCCGAGGACAGGGAGGAACGCAGTATTTT.

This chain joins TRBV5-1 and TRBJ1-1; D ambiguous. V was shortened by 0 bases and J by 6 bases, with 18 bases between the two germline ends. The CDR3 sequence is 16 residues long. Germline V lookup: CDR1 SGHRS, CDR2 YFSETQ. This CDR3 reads CASSLGRGPLGAEAFF. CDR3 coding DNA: TGCGCCAGCAGCTTGGGACGAGGTCCACTAGGCGCTGAAGCTTTCTTT.

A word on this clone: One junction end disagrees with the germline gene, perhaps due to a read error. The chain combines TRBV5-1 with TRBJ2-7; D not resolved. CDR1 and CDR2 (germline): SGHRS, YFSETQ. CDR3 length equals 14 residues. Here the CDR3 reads CASSLEPDSSEQYF. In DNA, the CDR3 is TGCGCCAGCAGCTTGGAACCCGACTCCTCCGAGCAGTACTTC. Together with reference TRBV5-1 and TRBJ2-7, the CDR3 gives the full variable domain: KAGVTQTPRYLIKTRGQQVTLSCSPISGHRSVSWYQQTPGQGLQFLFEYFSETQRNKGNFPGRFSGRQFSNSRSEMNVSTLELGDSALYLCASSLEPDSSEQYFGPGTRLTVT.

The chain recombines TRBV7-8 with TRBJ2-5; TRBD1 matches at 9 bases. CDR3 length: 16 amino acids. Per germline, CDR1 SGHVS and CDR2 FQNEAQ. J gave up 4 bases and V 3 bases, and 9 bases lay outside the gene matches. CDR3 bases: TGTGCCAGCAGCTTCGAGGACAGGGGAGGGGCAGAGACCCAGTACTTC. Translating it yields CASSFEDRGGAETQYF.

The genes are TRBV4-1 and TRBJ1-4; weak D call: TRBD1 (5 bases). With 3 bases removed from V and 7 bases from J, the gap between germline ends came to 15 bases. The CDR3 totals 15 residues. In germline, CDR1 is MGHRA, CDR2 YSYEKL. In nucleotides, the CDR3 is TGCGCCAGCAGCCAGCTCGGGGGGGGAGGTGAAAAACTGTTTTTT. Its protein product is CASSQLGGGGEKLFF.

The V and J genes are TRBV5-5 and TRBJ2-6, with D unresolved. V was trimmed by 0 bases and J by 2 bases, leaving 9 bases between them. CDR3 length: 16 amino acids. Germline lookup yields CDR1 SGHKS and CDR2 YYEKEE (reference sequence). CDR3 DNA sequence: TGTGCCAGCAGCTTGGCCCCCGCTACTGGGGCCAACGTCCTGACTTTC. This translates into CASSLAPATGANVLTF.

The CDR3: CASSQDRGKDQPQHF. In DNA, the CDR3 is TGTGCCAGCAGCCAGGACAGGGGGAAGGATCAGCCCCAGCATTTT. The V and J genes are TRBV4-2 and TRBJ1-5; 10 bases agree with TRBD1. Germline CDR1 is LGHNA and CDR2 is YNFKEQ. V lost 3 bases, J lost 5 bases, and 4 bases stayed unmatched. The CDR3 extends over 15 amino acids.

The CDR3 sequence: CASQGTGDSPLHF. The CDR3 DNA reads TGTGCCAGCCAAGGGACAGGGGATTCACCCCTCCACTTT. The V and J genes are TRBV19 and TRBJ1-6; TRBD1 matches 10 bases. Looked up from germline, CDR1 is LNHDA and CDR2 is SQIVND (reference sequence). Trimming at V came to 9 bases and at J to 8 bases, leaving 4 bases not matched to a gene. The CDR3 consists of 13 residues.

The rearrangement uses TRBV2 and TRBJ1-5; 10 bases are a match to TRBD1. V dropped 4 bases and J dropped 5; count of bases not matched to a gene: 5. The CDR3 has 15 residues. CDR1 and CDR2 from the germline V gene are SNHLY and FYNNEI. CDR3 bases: TGTGCCAGCAGTGCGACCGGGACAGGGGATCAGCCCCAGCATTTT. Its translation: CASSATGTGDQPQHF. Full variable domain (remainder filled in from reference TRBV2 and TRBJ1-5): EPEVTQTPSHQVTQMGQEVILRCVPISNHLYFYWYRQILGQKVEFLVSFYNNEISEKSEIFDDQFSVERPDGSNFTLKIRSTKLEDSAMYFCASSATGTGDQPQHFGDGTRLSIL.

CDR3 region: CASSSHPGGSYEQYF. In DNA, the CDR3 is TGTGCCAGCAGCTCTCATCCTGGGGGGTCCTACGAGCAGTACTTC. This chain uses TRBV28 with TRBJ2-7, with a possible D match to TRBD2 (6 bases). V was cut by 6 bases and J by 1 base, with 16 bases left in between. The CDR3 length is 15 residues. Germline V gene data show CDR1 as MDHEN and CDR2 as SYDVKM.

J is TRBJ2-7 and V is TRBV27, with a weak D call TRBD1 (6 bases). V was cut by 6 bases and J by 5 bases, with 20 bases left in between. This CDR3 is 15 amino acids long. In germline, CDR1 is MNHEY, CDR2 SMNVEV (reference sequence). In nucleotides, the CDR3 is TGTGCCAGCAGCCAAACCGGGACAATCCCCCACGAGCAGTACTTC. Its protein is CASSQTGTIPHEQYF.

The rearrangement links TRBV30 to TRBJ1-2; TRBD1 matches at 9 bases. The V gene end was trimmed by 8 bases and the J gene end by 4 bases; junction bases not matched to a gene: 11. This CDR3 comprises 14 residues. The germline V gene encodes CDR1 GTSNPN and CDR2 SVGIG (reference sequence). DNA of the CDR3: TGTGCCGGACCGGGACAGGGATCCCTCTATGGCTACACCTTC. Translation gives CAGPGQGSLYGYTF.

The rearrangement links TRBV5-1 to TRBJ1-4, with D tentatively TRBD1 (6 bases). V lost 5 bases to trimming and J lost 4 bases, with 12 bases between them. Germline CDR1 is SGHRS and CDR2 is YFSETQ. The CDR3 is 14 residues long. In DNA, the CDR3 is TGCGCCAGCAGAAACAGGGTTGATAATGAAAAACTGTTTTTT. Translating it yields CASRNRVDNEKLFF.

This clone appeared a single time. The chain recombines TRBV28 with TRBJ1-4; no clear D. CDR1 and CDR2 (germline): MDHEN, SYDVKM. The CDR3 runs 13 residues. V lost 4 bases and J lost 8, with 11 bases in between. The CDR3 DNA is TGTGCCAGCAGTTCGAGGGTAAACGAAAAACTGTTTTTT. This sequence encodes CASSSRVNEKLFF.

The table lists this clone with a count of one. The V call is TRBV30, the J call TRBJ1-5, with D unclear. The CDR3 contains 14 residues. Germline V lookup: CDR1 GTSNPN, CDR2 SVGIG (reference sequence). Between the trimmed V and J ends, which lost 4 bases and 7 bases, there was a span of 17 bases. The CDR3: CAWTQSPTGQPQHF. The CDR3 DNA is TGTGCCTGGACTCAATCGCCGACGGGGCAGCCCCAGCATTTT.